This TCR beta chain is drawn from a study of identical twins. Study-level points and caveats: Out-of-frame sharing of TCR alpha in monozygotic twins was underestimated by models. Findings depended on cross-sectional statistics rather than tracking the same donors. Cord blood beta clonotypes that were abundant carried fewer insertions, and memory repertoires showed no such trend.

TCRdb re-analysed the 5' RACE reads in MiXCR, keeping a single row per CDR3 protein. The sample lists about 530,000 distinct CDR3 sequences, approximately 20% seen once, with 0.45% to 0.5% in the top ten. Losses at the gene ends were 5 bases for V and 11 bases for J; bases not matched to a gene: 7. The CDR3 contains 12 residues. This clonotype occurred many times. Its target is not known. These data also featured in a second study, about yellow fever vaccine responses in identical twins.

This sequence joins TRBV12-3 or TRBV12-4 and TRBJ1-1; 8 bases map to TRBD1. The TCR comes from a woman aged 18 to 35 in good health. Sequenced input: CD4+ T cells sorted from blood. The CDR3 nucleotides read TGTGCCAGCAGTCGGACAGGGTTCGGGGCTTTCTTT. It encodes CASSRTGFGAFF.